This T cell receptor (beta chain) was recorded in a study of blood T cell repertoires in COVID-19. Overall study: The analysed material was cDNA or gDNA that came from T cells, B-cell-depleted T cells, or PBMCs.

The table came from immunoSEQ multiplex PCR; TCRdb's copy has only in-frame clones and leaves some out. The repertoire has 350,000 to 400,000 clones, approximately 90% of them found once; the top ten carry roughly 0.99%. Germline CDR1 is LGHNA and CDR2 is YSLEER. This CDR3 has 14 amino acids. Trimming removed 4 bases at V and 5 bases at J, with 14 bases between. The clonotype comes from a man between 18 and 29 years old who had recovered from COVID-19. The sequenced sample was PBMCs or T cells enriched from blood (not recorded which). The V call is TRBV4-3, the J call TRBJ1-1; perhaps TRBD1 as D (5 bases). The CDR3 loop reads CASSPQEGRTEAFF. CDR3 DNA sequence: TGCGCCAGCAGCCCCCAGGAGGGGAGGACTGAAGCTTTCTTT.